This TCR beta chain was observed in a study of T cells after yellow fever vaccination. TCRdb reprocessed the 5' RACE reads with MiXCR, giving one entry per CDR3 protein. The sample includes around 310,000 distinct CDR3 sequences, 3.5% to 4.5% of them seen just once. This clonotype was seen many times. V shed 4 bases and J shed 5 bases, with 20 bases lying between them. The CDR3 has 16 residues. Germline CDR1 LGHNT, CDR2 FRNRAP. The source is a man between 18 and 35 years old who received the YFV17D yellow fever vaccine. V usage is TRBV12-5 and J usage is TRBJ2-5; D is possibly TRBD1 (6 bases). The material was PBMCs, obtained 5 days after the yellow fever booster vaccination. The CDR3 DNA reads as TGTGCTAGTGGTTCCGACAGGCAGGGCCTCCGGGAGACCCAGTACTTC. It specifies CASGSDRQGLRETQYF. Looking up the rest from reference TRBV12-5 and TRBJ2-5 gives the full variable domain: DARVTQTPRHKVTEMGQEVTMRCQPILGHNTVFWYRQTMMQGLELLAYFRNRAPLDDSGMPKDRFSAEMPDATLATLKIQPSEPRDSAVYFCASGSDRQGLRETQYFGPGTRLLVL.